This T cell receptor (beta chain) was observed in a study of T cells in Graves' hyperthyroidism and ophthalmopathy. Study-wide results and caveats: The blood repertoire included most of the expanded thyroid clonotypes above 0.001.

This clonotype showed up just a few times. Antigen unknown. Thyroid ultrasound and orbital computed tomography, with clinical symptoms and serum thyroxine and TRAb, informed diagnoses. This CDR3 is 15 amino acids long. The germline CDR1 and CDR2 sequences are MNHEY and SVGEGT. J was trimmed by 4 bases and V by 2 bases; bases with no gene match: 2. Amplification of TCR beta CDR3 regions used RNA as the template. RT-PCR in the first round (using the HTBI primer set) targeted the TCR CDR3. One entry per CDR3 protein, called by TCRdb with MiXCR from the multiplex PCR reads. The data show hundreds of thousands of distinct CDR3 sequences, about 15% seen once.

This sequence originates from a woman in her forties with Graves' ophthalmopathy. The sequenced sample was blood. The V call is TRBV6-2 or TRBV6-3, the J call TRBJ2-6, with 7 bases fitting TRBD1. CDR3 DNA: TGTGCCAGCAGTTACAAGGGGGCCGGGGCCAACGTCCTGACTTTC. It yields the protein CASSYKGAGANVLTF.